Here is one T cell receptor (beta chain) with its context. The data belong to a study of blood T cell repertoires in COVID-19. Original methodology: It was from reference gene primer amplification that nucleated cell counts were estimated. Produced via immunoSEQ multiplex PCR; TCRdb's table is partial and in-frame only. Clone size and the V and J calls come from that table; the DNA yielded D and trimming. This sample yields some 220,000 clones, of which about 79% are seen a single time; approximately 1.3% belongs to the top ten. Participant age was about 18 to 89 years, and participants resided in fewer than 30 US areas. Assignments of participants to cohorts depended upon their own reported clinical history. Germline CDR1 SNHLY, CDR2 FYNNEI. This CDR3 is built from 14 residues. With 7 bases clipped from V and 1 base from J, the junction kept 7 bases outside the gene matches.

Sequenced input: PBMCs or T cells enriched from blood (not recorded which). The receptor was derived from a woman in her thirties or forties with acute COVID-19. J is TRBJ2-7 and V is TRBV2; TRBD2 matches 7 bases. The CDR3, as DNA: TGTGCCAGCAAGTTGGAGCGGGATTCCTACGAGCAGTACTTC. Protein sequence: CASKLERDSYEQYF.